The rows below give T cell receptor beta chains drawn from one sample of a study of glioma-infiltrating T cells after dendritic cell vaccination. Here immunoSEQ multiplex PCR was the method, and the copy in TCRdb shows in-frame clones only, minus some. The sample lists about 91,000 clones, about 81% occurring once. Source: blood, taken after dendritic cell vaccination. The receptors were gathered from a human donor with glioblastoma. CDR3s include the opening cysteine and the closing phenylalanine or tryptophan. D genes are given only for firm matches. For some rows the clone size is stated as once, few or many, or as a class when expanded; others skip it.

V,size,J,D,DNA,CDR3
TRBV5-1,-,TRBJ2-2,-,TGCGCCAGCAGCCCCTACCAGGGGGGTACGAAGTCCGGGGAGCTGTTTTTT,CASSPYQGGTKSGELFF
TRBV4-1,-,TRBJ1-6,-,TGCGCCAGCAGCCAAGGAGGCGGACAGCTGAAGCATTCACCCCTCCACTTT,CASSQGGGQLKHSPLHF
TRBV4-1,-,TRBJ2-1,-,TGCGCCAGCAGCCAACCGGGGTCGGGCAATGAGCAGTTCTTC,CASSQPGSGNEQFF
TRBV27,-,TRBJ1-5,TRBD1,TGTGCCAGCAGTTGGACAGGGATGTTCTATCAGCCCCAGCATTTT,CASSWTGMFYQPQHF
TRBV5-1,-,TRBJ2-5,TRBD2,TGCGCCAGCGAGCGGGAGGCAGGCCAAGAGACCCAGTACTTC,CASEREAGQETQYF
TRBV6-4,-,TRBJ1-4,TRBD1,TGTGCCAGCAGTGGCCAGGGGGGCGAAAAACTGTTTTTT,CASSGQGGEKLFF
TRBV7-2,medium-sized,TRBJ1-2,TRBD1,TGTGCCAGCAGCTTAGCGACAGGGTTTTATTCCTTC,CASSLATGFYSF
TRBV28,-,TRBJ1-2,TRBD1,TGTGCCAGCAGCGCCGGCACAGGGGCGCATCGCGACTATGGCTACACCTTC,CASSAGTGAHRDYGYTF
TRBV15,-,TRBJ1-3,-,TGTGCCACCAGCATTACACAGGGCAGAGACGGAAACACCATATATTTT,CATSITQGRDGNTIYF
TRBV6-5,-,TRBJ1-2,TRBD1,TGTGCCAGCAGTGGGGACAGGGACTGGTATGGCTACACCTTC,CASSGDRDWYGYTF
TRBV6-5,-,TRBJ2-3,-,TGTGCCAGCAGCCCCAGAACCCCAGATACGCAGTATTTT,CASSPRTPDTQYF
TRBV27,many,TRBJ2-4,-,TGTGCCAGCAGTCCAGTAGCGGAGGGGCGGTGGAACATTCAGTACTTC,CASSPVAEGRWNIQYF
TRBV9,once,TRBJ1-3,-,TGTGCCAGCAGCGTAGGGATGGACTACTCGGGAAACACCATATATTTT,CASSVGMDYSGNTIYF
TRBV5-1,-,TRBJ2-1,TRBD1,TGCGCCAGCAGCCAAGGGACAGTTGTTGGTGAGCAGTTCTTC,CASSQGTVVGEQFF
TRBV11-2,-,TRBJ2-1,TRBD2,TGTGCCAGCAGCTTAGTTGGGAATAGCGGGAGCAATGAGCAGTTCTTC,CASSLVGNSGSNEQFF
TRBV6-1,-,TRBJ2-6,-,TGTGCCAGCACCAGGGGAGAGGCTGGGGCCAACGTCCTGACTTTC,CASTRGEAGANVLTF
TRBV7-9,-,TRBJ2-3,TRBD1,TGTGCCAGCAGCTCGACGGCCGGGACAGGGGGCTGGGCAGATACGCAGTATTTT,CASSSTAGTGGWADTQYF